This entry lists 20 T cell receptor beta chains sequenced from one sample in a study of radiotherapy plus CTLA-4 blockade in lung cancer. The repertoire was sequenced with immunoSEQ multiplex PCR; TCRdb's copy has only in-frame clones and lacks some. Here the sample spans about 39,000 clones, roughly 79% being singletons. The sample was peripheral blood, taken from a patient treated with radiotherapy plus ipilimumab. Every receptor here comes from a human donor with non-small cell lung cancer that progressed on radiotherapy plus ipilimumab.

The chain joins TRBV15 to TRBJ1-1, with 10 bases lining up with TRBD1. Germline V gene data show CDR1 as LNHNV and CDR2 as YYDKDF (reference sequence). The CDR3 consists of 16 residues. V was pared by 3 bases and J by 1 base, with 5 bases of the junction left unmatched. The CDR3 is CATSRDRDRGNTEAFF. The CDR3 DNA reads TGTGCCACCAGCAGGGACCGGGACAGGGGGAACACTGAAGCTTTCTTT.

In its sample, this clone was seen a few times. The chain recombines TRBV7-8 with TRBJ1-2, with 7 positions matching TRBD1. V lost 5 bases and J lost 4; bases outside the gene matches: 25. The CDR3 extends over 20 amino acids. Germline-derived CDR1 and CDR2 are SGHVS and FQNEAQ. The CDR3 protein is CASSPDRDSGSGRFLYGYTF. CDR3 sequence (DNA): TGTGCCAGCAGCCCGGACCGGGACAGCGGATCTGGGAGGTTTCTCTATGGCTACACCTTC.

The CDR3 DNA reads TGTGCCAGCAGTATAACCGGGACAGGGGAGCCCTACACCTTC. Protein product: CASSITGTGEPYTF. The chain couples TRBV11-2 to TRBJ1-2, with TRBD1 identical over 10 bases. Looked up from germline, CDR1 is SGHAT and CDR2 is FQNNGV. V dropped 6 bases and J dropped 10; count of bases not matched to a gene: 11. The CDR3 is 14 amino acids.

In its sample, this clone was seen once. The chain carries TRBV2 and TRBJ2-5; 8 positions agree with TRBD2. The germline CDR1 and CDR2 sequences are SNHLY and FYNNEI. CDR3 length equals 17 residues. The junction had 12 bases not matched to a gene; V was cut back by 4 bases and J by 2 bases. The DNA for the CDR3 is TGTGCCAGCAGTGGACGGGGGGGCGGGGGCGAGCAAGAGACCCAGTACTTC. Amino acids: CASSGRGGGGEQETQYF. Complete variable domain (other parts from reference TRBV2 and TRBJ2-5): EPEVTQTPSHQVTQMGQEVILRCVPISNHLYFYWYRQILGQKVEFLVSFYNNEISEKSEIFDDQFSVERPDGSNFTLKIRSTKLEDSAMYFCASSGRGGGGEQETQYFGPGTRLLVL.

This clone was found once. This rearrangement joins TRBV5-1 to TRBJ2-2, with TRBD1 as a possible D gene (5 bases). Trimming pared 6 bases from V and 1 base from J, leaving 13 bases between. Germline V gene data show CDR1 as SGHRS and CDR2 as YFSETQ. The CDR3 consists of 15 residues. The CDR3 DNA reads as TGCGCCAGCAAAAGAAGGGGCGAGAACACCGGGGAGCTGTTTTTT. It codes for CASKRRGENTGELFF.

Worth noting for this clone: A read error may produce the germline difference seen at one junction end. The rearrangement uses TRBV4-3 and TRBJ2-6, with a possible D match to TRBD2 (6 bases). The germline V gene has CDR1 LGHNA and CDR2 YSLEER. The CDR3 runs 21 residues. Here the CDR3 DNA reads TGCGCCAGCAGCCAAGATGTTATAGTTGCGGGATTGAGCTCTGAGGCCAACGTCCTGACTTTC. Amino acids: CASSQDVIVAGLSSEANVLTF.

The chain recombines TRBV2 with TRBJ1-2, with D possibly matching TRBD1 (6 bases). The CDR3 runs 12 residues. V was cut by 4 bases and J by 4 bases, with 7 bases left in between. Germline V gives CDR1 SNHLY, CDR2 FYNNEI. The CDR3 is CASSVTGYGYTF. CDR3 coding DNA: TGTGCCAGCAGTGTGACAGGCTATGGCTACACCTTC.

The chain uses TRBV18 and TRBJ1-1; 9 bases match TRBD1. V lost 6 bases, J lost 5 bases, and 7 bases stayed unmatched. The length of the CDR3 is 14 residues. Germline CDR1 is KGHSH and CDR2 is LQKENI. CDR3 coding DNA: TGTGCCAGCTCCCTGGACAGGGGTGGAACTGAAGCTTTCTTT. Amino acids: CASSLDRGGTEAFF.

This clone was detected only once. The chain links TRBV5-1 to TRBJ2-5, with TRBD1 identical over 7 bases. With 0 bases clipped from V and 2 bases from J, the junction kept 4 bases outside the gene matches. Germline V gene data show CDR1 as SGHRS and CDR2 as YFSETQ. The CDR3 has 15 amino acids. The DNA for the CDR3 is TGCGCCAGCAGCTTGGGGACAGGCGTACAAGAGACCCAGTACTTC. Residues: CASSLGTGVQETQYF.

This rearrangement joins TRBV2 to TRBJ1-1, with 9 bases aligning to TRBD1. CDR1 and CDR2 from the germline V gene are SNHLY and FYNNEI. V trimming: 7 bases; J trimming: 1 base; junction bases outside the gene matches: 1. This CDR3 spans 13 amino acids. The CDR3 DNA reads TGTGCCAGCACGGGACAGGGGAACACTGAAGCTTTCTTT. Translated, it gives CASTGQGNTEAFF.

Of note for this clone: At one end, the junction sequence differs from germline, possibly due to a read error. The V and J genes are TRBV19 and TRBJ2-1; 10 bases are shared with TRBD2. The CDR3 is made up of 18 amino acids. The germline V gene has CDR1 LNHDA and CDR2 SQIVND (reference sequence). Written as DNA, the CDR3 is TGTGCCGGTAGTATAGCTGGTAGCGGGGGGTTCGGATACAATGAGCAGTTCTTC. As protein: CAGSIAGSGGFGYNEQFF.

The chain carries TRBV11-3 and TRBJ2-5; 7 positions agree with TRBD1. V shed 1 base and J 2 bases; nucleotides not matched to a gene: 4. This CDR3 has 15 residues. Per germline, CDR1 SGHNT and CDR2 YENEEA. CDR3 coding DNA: TGTGCCAGCAGCTTAGGTGGGACAGTACAAGAGACCCAGTACTTC. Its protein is CASSLGGTVQETQYF.

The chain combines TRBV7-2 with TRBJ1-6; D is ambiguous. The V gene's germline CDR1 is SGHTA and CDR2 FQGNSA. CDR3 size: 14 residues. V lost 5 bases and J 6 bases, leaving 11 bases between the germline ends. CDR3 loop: CASSLDGLNSPLHF. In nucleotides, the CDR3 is TGTGCCAGCAGCCTGGACGGACTTAATTCACCCCTCCACTTT.

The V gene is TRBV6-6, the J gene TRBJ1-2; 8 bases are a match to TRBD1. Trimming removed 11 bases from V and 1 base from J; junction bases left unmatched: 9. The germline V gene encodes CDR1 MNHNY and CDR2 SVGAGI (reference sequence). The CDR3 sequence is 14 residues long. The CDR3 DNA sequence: TGTGCCGTCGAGGACAGGGCTTATAACTATGGCTACACCTTC. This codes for CAVEDRAYNYGYTF.

DNA for the CDR3: TGTGCCAGCAGTTCAGGGGTTACCGGCCAGCCCCAGCATTTT. Translated, it gives CASSSGVTGQPQHF. The chain is built from TRBV6-6 and TRBJ1-5, with D possibly being TRBD1 (6 bases). CDR3 length: 14 amino acids. CDR1 is MNHNY and CDR2 is SVGAGI in the germline V gene (reference sequence). Trimming removed 4 bases from V and 7 bases from J, with 14 bases in between.

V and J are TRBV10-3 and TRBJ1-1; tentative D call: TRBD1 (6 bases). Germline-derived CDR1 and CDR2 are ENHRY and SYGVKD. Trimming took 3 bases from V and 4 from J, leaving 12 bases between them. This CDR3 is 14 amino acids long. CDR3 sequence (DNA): TGTGCCATCAGTGATGCAGGGGTGGGCACTGAAGCTTTCTTT. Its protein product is CAISDAGVGTEAFF.

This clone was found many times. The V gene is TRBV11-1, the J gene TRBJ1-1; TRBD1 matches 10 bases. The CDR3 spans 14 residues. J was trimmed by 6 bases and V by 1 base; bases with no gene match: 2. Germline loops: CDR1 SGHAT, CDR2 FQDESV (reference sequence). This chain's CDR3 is CASSLGTGGPEAFF. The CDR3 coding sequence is TGTGCCAGCAGCTTAGGGACAGGGGGTCCTGAAGCTTTCTTT.

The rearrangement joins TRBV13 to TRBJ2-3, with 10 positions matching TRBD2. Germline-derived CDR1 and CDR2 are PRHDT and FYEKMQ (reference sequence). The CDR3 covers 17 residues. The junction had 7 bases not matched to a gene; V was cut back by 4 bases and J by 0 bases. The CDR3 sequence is CASSSSSGRTSTDTQYF. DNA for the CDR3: TGTGCCAGCAGCTCATCTAGCGGGAGAACTAGCACAGATACGCAGTATTTT.

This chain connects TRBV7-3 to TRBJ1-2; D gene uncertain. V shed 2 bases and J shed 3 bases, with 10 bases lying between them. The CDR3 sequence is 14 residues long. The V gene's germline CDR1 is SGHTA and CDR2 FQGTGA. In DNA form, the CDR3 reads TGTGCCAGCAGCTTAGAGGGTTCGGACTATGGCTACACCTTC. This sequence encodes CASSLEGSDYGYTF.

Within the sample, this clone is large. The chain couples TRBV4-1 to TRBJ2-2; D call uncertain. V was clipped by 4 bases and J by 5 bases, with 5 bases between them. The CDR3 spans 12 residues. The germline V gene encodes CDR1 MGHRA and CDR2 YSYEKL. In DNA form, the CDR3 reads TGCGCCAGCAGCCCTCTGACCGGGGAGCTGTTTTTT. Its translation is CASSPLTGELFF.